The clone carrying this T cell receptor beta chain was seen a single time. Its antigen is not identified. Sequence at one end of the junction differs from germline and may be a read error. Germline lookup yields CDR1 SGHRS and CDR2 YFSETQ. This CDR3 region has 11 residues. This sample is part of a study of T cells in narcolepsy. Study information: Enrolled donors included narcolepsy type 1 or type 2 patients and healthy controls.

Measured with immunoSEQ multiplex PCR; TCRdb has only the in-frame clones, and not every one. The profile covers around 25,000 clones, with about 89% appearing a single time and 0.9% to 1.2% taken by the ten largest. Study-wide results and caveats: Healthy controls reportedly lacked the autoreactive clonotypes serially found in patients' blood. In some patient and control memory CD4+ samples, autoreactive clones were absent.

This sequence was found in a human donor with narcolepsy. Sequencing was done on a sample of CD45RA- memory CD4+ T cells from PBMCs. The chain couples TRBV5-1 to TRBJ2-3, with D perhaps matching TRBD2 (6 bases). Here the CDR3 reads CASKGGDTQYF. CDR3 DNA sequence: TGCGCGAGCAAGGGAGGAGATACGCAGTATTTT.